Reported below is one T cell receptor (beta chain). Its specificity is not known. This sample is part of a study of OX40 agonist ivuxolimab in advanced cancers. Overall study context: Mean age approximately 66 years, range about 23 to 79; nearly 85% male.

Some clones are missing from TCRdb's copy, which holds only in-frame ones; the method was immunoSEQ multiplex PCR. Of 60,000 to 85,000 clones listed, about nine tenths are singletons. In germline, CDR1 is GTSNPN, CDR2 SVGIG (reference sequence). V lost 0 bases and J 8 bases, leaving 13 bases between the germline ends. This CDR3 contains 13 residues. Study observations and caveats: Clonal expansion from baseline to week 6 occurred in both CD4+ and CD8+ T cells. Certain nonresponders likewise exhibited a low normalized T-cell clonal expansion.

This sequence originates from an adult with an advanced solid tumor such as melanoma, head and neck, liver or kidney cancer. This chain joins TRBV30 and TRBJ1-2; TRBD1 is a possible D gene (6 bases). This sample comprised CD4+ or CD8+ T cells sorted from blood, obtained in a trial of the OX40 agonist ivuxolimab. This CDR3 is CAWSVRGARGYTF. CDR3 in DNA: TGTGCCTGGAGTGTAAGGGGGGCGCGCGGCTACACCTTC.